This TCR beta chain was sequenced during a study of blood T cell repertoires in COVID-19. The V and J ends lost 7 bases and 4 bases, in that order; junction bases with no gene match: 5. Germline V gene sequence: CDR1 MNHEY, CDR2 SVGAGI. The CDR3 totals 14 residues. TCRdb's table, derived via immunoSEQ multiplex PCR, lists solely in-frame clones and lacks some. Of 270,000 or so clones in the sample, 82% were seen once. Material: peripheral blood. The chain has TRBV6-5 and TRBJ2-3; the match to TRBD1 covers 10 bases. The TCR originated in a woman between 18 and 29 years old with acute or convalescent COVID-19. In DNA form, the CDR3 reads TGTGCCAGCAAACTGGGACAGGGGTCAGATACGCAGTATTTT. This sequence encodes CASKLGQGSDTQYF.